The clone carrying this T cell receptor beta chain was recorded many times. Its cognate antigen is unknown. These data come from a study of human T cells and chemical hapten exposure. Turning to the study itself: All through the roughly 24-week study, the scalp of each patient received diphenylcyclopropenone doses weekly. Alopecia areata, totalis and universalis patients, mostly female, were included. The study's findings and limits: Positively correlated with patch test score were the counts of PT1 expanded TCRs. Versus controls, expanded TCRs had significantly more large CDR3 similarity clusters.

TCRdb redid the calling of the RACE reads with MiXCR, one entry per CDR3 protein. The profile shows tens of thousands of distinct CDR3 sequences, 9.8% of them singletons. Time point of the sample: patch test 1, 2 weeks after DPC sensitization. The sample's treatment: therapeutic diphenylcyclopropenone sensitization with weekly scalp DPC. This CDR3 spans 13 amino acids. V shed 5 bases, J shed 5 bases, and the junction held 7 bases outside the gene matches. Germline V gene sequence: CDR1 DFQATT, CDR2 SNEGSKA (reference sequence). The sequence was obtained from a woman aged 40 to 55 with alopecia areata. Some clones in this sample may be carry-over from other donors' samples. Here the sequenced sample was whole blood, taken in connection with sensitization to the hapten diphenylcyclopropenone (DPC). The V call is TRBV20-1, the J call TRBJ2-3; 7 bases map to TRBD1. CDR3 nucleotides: TGCAGTGCTCCAAGGGGGCAAGGAGATACGCAGTATTTT. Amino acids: CSAPRGQGDTQYF.